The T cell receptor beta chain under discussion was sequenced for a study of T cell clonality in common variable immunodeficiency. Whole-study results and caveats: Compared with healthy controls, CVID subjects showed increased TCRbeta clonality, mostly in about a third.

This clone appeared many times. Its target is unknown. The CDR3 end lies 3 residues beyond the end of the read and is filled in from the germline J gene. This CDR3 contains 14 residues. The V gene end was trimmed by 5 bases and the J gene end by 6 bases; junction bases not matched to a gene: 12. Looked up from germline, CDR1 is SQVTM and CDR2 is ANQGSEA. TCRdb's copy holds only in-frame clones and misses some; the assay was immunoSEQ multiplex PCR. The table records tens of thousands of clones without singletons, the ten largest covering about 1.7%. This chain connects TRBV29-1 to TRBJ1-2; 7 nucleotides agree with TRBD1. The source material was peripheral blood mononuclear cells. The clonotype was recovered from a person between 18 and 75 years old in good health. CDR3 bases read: TGCAGCGTTTCCCCTGGAGGGGGCTCCCATGGC. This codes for CSVSPGGGSHG. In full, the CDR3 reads CSVSPGGGSHGYTF.